This entry is about one T cell receptor (beta chain). The target antigen is unknown. The data belong to a study of PD-1 blockade in mismatch repair-deficient tumors. Profiling relied on immunoSEQ multiplex PCR, and the TCRdb table lists in-frame clones only, not all of them. The sample lists some 10,000 clones, approximately 84% seen once, with around 23% in the top ten. Indicated time point: approximately nine-day in vitro stimulation with candidate neoantigen peptide 2. From germline, CDR1 is SNHLY and CDR2 FYNNEI. The length of the CDR3 is 13 residues. V lost 7 bases to trimming and J lost 6 bases, with 15 bases between them.

Sequencing used cells cultured in vitro, obtained from a patient treated with pembrolizumab. This clonotype was obtained from an adult with mismatch repair-deficient cancer. The chain joins TRBV2 to TRBJ1-2, with TRBD1 as a possible D gene (5 bases). CDR3 amino acids: CASNMIPQDGYTF. For the CDR3, the DNA is TGTGCCAGCAACATGATCCCACAGGATGGCTACACCTTC.